This T cell receptor beta chain was found in a study of T cell changes during pregnancy in multiple sclerosis. Data came from immunoSEQ multiplex PCR; TCRdb stores just in-frame clones and leaves some out. The data show 26,000 or so clones, 75% to 95% seen once. The sequence derives from a female donor with multiple sclerosis, enrolled in a pregnancy study. The material sequenced was CD8+ T cells from peripheral blood mononuclear cells, taken before pregnancy.

The CDR3 loop reads CASTDRAPGNTIYF. The CDR3 DNA is TGTGCCAGCACAGACAGGGCCCCTGGAAACACCATATATTTT. The chain recombines TRBV6-6 with TRBJ1-3, with 7 bases lining up with TRBD1. The germline CDR1 and CDR2 sequences are MNHNY and SVGAGI (reference sequence). V shed 7 bases and J 2 bases; nucleotides not matched to a gene: 5. There are 14 residues in the CDR3.